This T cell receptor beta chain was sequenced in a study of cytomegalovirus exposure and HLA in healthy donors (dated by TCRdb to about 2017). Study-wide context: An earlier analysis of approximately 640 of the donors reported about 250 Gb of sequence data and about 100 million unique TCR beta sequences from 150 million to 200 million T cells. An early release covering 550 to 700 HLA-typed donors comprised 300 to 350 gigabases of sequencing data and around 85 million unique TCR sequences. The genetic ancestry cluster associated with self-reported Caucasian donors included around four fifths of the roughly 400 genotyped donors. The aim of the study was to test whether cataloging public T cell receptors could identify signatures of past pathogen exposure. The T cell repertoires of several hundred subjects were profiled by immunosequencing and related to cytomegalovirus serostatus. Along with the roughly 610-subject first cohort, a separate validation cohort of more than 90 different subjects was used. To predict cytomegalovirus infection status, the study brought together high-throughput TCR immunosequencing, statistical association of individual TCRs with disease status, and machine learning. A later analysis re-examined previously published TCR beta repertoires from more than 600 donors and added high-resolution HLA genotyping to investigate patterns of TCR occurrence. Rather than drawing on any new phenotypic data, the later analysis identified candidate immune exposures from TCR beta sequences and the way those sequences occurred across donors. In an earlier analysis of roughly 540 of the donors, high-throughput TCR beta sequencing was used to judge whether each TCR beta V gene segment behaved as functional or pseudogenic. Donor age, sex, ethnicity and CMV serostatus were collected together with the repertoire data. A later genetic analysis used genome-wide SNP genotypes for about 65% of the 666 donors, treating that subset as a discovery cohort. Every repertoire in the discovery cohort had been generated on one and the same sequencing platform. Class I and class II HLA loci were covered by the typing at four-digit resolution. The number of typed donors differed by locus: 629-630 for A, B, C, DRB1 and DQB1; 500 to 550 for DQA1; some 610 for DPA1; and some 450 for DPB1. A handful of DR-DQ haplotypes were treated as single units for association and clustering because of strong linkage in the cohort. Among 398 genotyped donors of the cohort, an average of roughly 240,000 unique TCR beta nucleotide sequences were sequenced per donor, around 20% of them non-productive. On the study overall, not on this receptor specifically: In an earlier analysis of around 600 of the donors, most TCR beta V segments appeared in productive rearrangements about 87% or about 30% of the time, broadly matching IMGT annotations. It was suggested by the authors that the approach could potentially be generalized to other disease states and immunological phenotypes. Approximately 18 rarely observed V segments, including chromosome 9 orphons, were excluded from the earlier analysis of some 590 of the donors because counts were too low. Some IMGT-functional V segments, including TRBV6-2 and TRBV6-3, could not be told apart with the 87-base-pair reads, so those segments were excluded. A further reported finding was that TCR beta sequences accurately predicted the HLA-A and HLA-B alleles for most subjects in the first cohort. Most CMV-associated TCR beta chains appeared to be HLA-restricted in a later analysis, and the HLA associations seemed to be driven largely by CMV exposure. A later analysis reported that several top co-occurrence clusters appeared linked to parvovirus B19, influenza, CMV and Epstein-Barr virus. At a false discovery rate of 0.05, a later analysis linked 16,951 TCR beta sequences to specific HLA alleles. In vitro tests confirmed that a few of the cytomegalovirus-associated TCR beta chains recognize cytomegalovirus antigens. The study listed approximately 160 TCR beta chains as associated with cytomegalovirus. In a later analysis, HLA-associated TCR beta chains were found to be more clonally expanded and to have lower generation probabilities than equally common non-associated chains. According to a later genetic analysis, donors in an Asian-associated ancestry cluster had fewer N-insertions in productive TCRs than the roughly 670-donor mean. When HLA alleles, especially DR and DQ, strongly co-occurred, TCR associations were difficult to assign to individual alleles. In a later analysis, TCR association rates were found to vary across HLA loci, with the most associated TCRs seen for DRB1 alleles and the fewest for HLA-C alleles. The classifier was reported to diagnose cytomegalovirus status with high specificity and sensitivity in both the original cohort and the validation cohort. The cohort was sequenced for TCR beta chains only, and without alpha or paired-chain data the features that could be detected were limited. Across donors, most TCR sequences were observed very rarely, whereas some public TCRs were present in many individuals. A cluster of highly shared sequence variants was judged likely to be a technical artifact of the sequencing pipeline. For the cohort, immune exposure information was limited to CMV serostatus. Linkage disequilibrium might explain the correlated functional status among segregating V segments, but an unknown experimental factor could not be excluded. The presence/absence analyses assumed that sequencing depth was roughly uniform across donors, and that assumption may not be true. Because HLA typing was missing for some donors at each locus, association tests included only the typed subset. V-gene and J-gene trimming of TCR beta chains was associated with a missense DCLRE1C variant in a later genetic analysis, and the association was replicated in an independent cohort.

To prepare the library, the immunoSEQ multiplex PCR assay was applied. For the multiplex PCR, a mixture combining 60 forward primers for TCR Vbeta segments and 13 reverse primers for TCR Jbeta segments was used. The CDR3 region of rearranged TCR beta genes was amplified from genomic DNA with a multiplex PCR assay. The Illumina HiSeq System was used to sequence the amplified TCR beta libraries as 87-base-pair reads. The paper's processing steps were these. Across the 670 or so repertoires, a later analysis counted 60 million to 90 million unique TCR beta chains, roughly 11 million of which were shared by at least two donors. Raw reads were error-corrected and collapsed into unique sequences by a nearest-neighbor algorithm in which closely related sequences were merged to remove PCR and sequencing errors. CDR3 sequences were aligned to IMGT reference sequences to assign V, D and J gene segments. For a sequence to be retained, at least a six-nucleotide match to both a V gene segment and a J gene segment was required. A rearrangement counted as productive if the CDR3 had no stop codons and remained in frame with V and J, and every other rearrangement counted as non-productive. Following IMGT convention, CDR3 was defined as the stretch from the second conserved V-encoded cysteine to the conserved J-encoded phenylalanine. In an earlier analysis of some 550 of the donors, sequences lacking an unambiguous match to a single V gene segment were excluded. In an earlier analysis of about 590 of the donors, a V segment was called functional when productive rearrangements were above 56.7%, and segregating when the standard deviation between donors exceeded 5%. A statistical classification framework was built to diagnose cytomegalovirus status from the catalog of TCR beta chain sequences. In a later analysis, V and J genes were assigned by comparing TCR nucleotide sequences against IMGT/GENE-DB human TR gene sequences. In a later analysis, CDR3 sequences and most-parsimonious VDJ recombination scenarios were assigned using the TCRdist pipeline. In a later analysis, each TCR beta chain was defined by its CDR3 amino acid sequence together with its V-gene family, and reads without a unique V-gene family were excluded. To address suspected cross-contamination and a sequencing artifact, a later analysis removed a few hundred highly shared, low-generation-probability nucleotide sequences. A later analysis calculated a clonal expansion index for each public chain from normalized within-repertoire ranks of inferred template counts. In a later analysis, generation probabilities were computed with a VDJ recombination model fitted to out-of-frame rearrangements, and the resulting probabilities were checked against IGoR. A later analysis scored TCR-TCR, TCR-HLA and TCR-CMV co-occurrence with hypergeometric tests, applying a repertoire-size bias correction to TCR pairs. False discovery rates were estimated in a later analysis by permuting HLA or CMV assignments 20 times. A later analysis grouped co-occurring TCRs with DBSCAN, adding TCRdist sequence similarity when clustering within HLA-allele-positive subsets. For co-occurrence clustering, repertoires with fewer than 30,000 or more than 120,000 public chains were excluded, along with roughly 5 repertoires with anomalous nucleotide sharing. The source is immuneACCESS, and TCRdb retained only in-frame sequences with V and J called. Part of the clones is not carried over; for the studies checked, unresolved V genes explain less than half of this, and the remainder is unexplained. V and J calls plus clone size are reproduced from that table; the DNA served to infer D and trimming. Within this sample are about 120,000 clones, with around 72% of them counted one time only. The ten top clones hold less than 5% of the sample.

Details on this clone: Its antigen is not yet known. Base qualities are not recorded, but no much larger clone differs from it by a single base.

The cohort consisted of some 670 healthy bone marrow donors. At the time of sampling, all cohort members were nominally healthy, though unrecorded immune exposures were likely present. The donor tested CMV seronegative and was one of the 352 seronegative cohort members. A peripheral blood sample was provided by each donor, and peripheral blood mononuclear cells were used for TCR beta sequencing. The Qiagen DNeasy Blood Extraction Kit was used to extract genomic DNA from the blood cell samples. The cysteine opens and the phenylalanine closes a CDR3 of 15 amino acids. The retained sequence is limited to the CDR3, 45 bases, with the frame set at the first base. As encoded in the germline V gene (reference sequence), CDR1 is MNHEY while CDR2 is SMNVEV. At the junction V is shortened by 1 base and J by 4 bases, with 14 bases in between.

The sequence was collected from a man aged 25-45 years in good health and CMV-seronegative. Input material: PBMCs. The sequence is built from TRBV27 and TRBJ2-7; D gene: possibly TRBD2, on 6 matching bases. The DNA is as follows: TGTGCCAGCAGTTTATTAGGCAGGGAGGAGTACGAGCAGTACTTC. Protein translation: CASSLLGREEYEQYF.